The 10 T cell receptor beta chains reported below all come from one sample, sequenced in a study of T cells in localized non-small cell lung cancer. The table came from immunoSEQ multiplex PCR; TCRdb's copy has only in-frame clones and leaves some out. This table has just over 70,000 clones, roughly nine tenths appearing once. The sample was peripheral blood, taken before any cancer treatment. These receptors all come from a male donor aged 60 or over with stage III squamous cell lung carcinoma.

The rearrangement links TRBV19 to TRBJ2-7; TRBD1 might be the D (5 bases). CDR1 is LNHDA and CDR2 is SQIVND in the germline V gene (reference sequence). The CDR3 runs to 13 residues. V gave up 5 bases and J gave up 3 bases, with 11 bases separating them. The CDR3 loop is CASSGAPGYEQYF. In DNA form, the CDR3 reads TGTGCCAGTAGTGGGGCTCCGGGCTACGAGCAGTACTTC.

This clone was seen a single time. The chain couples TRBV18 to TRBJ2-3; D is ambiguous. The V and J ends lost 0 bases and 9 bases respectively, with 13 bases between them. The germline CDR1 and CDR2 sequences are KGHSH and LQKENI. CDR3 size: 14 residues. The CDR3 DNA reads TGTGCCAGCTCACCACCAGTCCGCTCTGGGACGCAGTATTTT. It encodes CASSPPVRSGTQYF.

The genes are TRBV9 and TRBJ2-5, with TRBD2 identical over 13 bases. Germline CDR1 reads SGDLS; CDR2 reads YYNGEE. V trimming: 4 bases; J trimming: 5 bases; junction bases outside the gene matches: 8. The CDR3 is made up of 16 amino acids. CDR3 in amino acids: CASSPRTSGSLETQYF. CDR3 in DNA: TGTGCCAGCAGCCCCAGGACTAGCGGGAGCCTGGAGACCCAGTACTTC.

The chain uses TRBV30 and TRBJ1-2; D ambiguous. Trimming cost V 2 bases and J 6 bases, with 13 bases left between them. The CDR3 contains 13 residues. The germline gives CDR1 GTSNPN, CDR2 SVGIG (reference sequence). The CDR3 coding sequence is TGTGCCTGGAGTCGGCGGGGATTCGATGGCTACACCTTC. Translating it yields CAWSRRGFDGYTF.

Here the CDR3 DNA reads TGTGCCAGCAGCGTTTACCGGGACAGGGGAGAGCAGTACTTC. This sequence encodes CASSVYRDRGEQYF. This chain connects TRBV9 to TRBJ2-7; 10 bases match TRBD1. CDR1 and CDR2 from the germline V gene are SGDLS and YYNGEE. After removal of 2 bases from V and 7 bases from J, the junction contained 6 bases not matched to a gene. The CDR3 is 14 residues long. Filled out from reference TRBV9 and TRBJ2-7, the complete variable domain reads DSGVTQTPKHLITATGQRVTLRCSPRSGDLSVYWYQQSLDQGLQFLIQYYNGEERAKGNILERFSAQQFPDLHSELNLSSLELGDSALYFCASSVYRDRGEQYFGPGTRLTVT.

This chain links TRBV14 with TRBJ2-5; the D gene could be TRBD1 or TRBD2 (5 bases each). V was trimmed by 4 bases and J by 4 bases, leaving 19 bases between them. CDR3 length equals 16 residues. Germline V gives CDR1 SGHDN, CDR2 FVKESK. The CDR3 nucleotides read TGTGCCAGCAGCCTCGCCCGGGGTGCAGGGAGAGAGACCCAGTACTTC. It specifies CASSLARGAGRETQYF.

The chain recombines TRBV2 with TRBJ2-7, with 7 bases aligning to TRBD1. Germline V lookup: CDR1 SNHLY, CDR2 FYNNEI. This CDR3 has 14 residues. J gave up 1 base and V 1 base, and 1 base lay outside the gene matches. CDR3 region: CASSEEQGSYEQYF. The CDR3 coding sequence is TGTGCCAGCAGTGAAGAACAGGGGTCCTACGAGCAGTACTTC.

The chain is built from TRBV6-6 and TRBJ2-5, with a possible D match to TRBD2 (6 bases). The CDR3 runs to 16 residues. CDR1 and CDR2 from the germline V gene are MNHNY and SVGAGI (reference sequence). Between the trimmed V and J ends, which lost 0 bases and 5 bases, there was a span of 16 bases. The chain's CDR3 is CASSYSKGLPWETQYF. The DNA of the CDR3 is TGTGCCAGCAGTTACTCGAAGGGACTCCCGTGGGAGACCCAGTACTTC.

CDR3 nucleotide sequence: TGTGCCAGCCAACGGGACAGGGGGCCTGGAAACACCATATATTTT. Protein sequence: CASQRDRGPGNTIYF. The rearrangement joins TRBV27 to TRBJ1-3; 12 bases agree with TRBD1. V dropped 8 bases and J dropped 2; count of bases not matched to a gene: 4. The CDR3 extends over 15 amino acids. CDR1 MNHEY and CDR2 SMNVEV come from the germline V gene (reference sequence).

The CDR3 reads CASSLVSGEAFF. For the CDR3, the DNA is TGTGCCAGCAGCTTGGTCTCCGGAGAAGCTTTCTTT. The chain recombines TRBV5-6 with TRBJ1-1; the D is unclear. Germline CDR1 reads SGHDT; CDR2 reads YYEEEE. The CDR3 is 12 amino acids. The V and J ends lost 0 bases and 8 bases respectively, with 8 bases between them.